The present T cell receptor (beta chain) was sequenced within a study of blood T cell repertoires in COVID-19. Turning to the study itself: PBMCs, B-cell-depleted T cells, or T cells were the source of the cDNA or gDNA that made up the material.

Germline V CDR1 and CDR2: SGHRS, YFSETQ. Trimming shortened V by 8 bases and J by 2 bases, and 13 bases separated the two germline ends. The CDR3 is 13 amino acids. Profiling relied on immunoSEQ multiplex PCR, and the TCRdb table lists in-frame clones only, not all of them. The sample includes approximately 100,000 clones, more than 70% of them seen just once. V usage is TRBV5-1 and J usage is TRBJ1-1, with D perhaps TRBD1 (6 bases). Source material: peripheral blood. The receptor's source is a woman in her sixties with acute or convalescent COVID-19. The CDR3 DNA reads as TGCGCCAGTTCGGACAGCCCTAACACTGAAGCTTTCTTT. Its protein product is CASSDSPNTEAFF.